These 23 T cell receptor beta chains originate from one sample sequenced in a study of a mutant IDH1 vaccine in newly diagnosed glioma. The sample's time point: week 5, during vaccination. The study gave 300 ug of mutant IDH1 20-mer peptide per vaccine dose, with topical imiquimod. Their antigens remain unidentified. TCRdb keeps only in-frame clones here, not all; method: immunoSEQ multiplex PCR. The repertoire consists of about 51,000 clones, with around 80% occurring once and the leading ten covering around 2%. The sequencing here drew on PBMCs, taken from a glioma patient whose treatment included an IDH1 peptide vaccine. The receptors originated from a woman aged 40 to 49 with glioma.

The rearrangement joins TRBV5-4 to TRBJ2-7; 10 bases agree with TRBD2. J was trimmed by 3 bases and V by 4 bases; bases with no gene match: 7. Germline CDR1 and CDR2: SGHNT and YYREEE (reference sequence). The length of the CDR3 is 15 residues. This CDR3 reads CASSLASGGFYEQYF. CDR3 sequence (DNA): TGTGCCAGCAGCCTGGCTAGCGGGGGCTTCTACGAGCAGTACTTC.

A single count supports this clone. The chain links TRBV4-3 to TRBJ2-7; the D gene is possibly TRBD2 (5 bases). This CDR3 has 14 residues. CDR1 is LGHNA and CDR2 is YSLEER in the germline V gene. The V gene lost 2 bases and the J gene lost 1 base, with 9 bases spanning the gap. CDR3 DNA: TGCGCCAGCAGCCAATGGACTGGATCCTACGAGCAGTACTTC. It specifies CASSQWTGSYEQYF.

This chain connects TRBV18 to TRBJ2-7, with 8 bases lining up with TRBD1. The trim removed 4 bases at V and 5 bases at J, leaving 4 bases unmatched. The germline V gene encodes CDR1 KGHSH and CDR2 LQKENI. The CDR3 sequence is 13 residues long. Here the CDR3 DNA reads TGTGCCAGCTCACGGACAGGGACCCACGAGCAGTACTTC. Its translation: CASSRTGTHEQYF.

This clone was counted a single time. The CDR3 DNA is TGTGCCAGCAGCTTAGGAGGGGGGGGACGCACAGATACGCAGTATTTT. Amino acids: CASSLGGGGRTDTQYF. The gene calls are TRBV7-6 and TRBJ2-3; D is perhaps TRBD2 (7 bases). Trimming took off 1 base at V and 1 base at J, with 12 bases between the two ends. This CDR3 is built from 16 residues. Germline CDR1 is SGHVS and CDR2 is FNYEAQ.

This clone was seen only a few times. V is TRBV10-2 and J is TRBJ1-5; a possible D gene is TRBD1 (5 bases). V dropped 0 bases and J dropped 2 bases, with 11 bases sitting between them. CDR3 length equals 16 residues. Germline-derived CDR1 and CDR2 are WSHSY and SAAADI. The CDR3 here is CASSESTGVGNQPQHF. The CDR3 bases are TGCGCCAGCAGTGAGTCGACGGGGGTAGGCAATCAGCCCCAGCATTTT.

The count of this clone is one. Here the CDR3 DNA reads TGTGCCAGCAGCGTAGAAAAAGGACACTATGGCTACACCTTC. It is translated as CASSVEKGHYGYTF. The gene calls are TRBV9 and TRBJ1-2, with unresolved D. Germline V gene lookup returns CDR1 SGDLS and CDR2 YYNGEE. V was pared by 0 bases and J by 3 bases, with 9 bases between. The CDR3 has 14 residues.

The CDR3, as DNA: TGTGCCAGTAGTATGCCGGGGGGACAGCCCCAGCATTTT. As protein: CASSMPGGQPQHF. V gene TRBV19 combines with J gene TRBJ1-5, with D possibly being TRBD1 (5 bases). CDR3 length: 13 residues. V lost 3 bases to trimming and J lost 7 bases, with 10 bases between them. Germline assignment: CDR1 LNHDA and CDR2 SQIVND (reference sequence).

This chain links TRBV5-6 with TRBJ2-2; D ambiguous. Germline CDR1 reads SGHDT; CDR2 reads YYEEEE. The CDR3 loop spans 15 amino acids. The V end was cut by 0 bases, the J end by 2 bases, with 8 bases between. CDR3 region: CASSLVARNTGELFF. CDR3 DNA: TGTGCCAGCAGCTTGGTCGCCAGAAACACCGGGGAGCTGTTTTTT.

The rearrangement joins TRBV7-2 to TRBJ2-7; 8 bases line up with TRBD1. The germline gives CDR1 SGHTA, CDR2 FQGNSA. The CDR3 is made up of 15 amino acids. The V segment lost 1 base and the J segment 4 bases; nucleotides outside the gene matches: 6. DNA of the CDR3: TGTGCCAGCAGCTTAGGAACAGGGGGAGTTTACGAGCAGTACTTC. Translation gives CASSLGTGGVYEQYF. Complete variable domain (other parts from reference TRBV7-2 and TRBJ2-7): GAGVSQSPSNKVTEKGKDVELRCDPISGHTALYWYRQSLGQGLEFLIYFQGNSAPDKSGLPSDRFSAERTGGSVSTLTIQRTQQEDSAVYLCASSLGTGGVYEQYFGPGTRLTVT.

V is TRBV18 and J is TRBJ1-2; tentative D call: TRBD1 (5 bases). This CDR3 has 13 amino acids. In germline, CDR1 is KGHSH, CDR2 LQKENI. Trimming cost V 4 bases and J 4 bases, with 10 bases left between them. The CDR3 DNA sequence: TGTGCCAGCTCACTAGGTCAGGGCTATGGCTACACCTTC. Its protein product is CASSLGQGYGYTF. The entire variable domain, with the rest obtained from reference TRBV18 and TRBJ1-2, is as follows: NAGVMQNPRHLVRRRGQEARLRCSPMKGHSHVYWYRQLPEEGLKFMVYLQKENIIDESGMPKERFSAEFPKEGPSILRIQQVVRGDSAAYFCASSLGQGYGYTFGSGTRLTVV.

The chain uses TRBV6-6 and TRBJ1-4, with 8 positions matching TRBD1. The trim removed 6 bases at V and 0 bases at J, leaving 3 bases unmatched. This CDR3 spans 15 amino acids. Germline V lookup: CDR1 MNHNY, CDR2 SVGAGI (reference sequence). This chain's CDR3 is CASSSQGATNEKLFF. In DNA, the CDR3 is TGTGCCAGCAGCTCACAGGGGGCAACTAATGAAAAACTGTTTTTT.

This rearrangement joins TRBV6-1 to TRBJ2-4; D is perhaps TRBD2 (5 bases). V dropped 6 bases and J dropped 7 bases, with 16 bases sitting between them. Germline V gene sequence: CDR1 MNHNS, CDR2 SASEGT. This CDR3 has 14 amino acids. CDR3 bases: TGTGCCAGCAGCCCCCGGGGTGGGGATAACATTCAGTACTTC. It specifies CASSPRGGDNIQYF.

The chain links TRBV7-3 to TRBJ2-7, with D hard to call. The V gene's germline CDR1 is SGHTA and CDR2 FQGTGA. Trimming left V 4 bases short and J 6 bases short, with 10 bases between. The CDR3 extends over 12 amino acids. CDR3 nucleotide sequence: TGTGCCAGCAGCTCCGGTACCGGCGAGCAGTACTTC. This gives the protein CASSSGTGEQYF.

V is TRBV19 and J is TRBJ1-5; tentative D call: TRBD1 (5 bases). V was shortened by 1 base and J by 0 bases, with 13 bases between the two germline ends. The germline CDR1 and CDR2 sequences are LNHDA and SQIVND (reference sequence). The CDR3 extends over 17 amino acids. This CDR3 is CASSIVPRDGSNQPQHF. CDR3 coding DNA: TGTGCCAGTAGTATAGTCCCCAGGGATGGTAGCAATCAGCCCCAGCATTTT.

The V gene is TRBV5-6, the J gene TRBJ2-5; D not resolved. Germline V CDR1 and CDR2: SGHDT, YYEEEE. V was cut by 3 bases and J by 5 bases, with 8 bases left in between. CDR3 length equals 12 residues. CDR3 coding DNA: TGTGCCAGCAGCTCCGAGAGGGAGACCCAGTACTTC. Protein: CASSSERETQYF. Full variable domain (outside the CDR3, taken from reference TRBV5-6 and TRBJ2-5): DAGVTQSPTHLIKTRGQQVTLRCSPKSGHDTVSWYQQALGQGPQFIFQYYEEEERQRGNFPDRFSGHQFPNYSSELNVNALLLGDSALYLCASSSERETQYFGPGTRLLVL.

The rearrangement links TRBV6-6 to TRBJ2-7; 7 nucleotides line up with TRBD1. The trim removed 6 bases at V and 3 bases at J, leaving 5 bases unmatched. Germline CDR1 MNHNY, CDR2 SVGAGI (reference sequence). The CDR3 has 13 amino acids. The CDR3 coding sequence is TGTGCCAGCAGACAGACAGGGATCTACGAGCAGTACTTC. It yields the protein CASRQTGIYEQYF.

This chain links TRBV11-1 with TRBJ2-2, with D perhaps matching TRBD1 (5 bases). The germline gives CDR1 SGHAT, CDR2 FQDESV (reference sequence). The CDR3 consists of 14 residues. The V end lost 2 bases, the J end lost 1 base, and 5 bases lay between the germline ends. The CDR3 loop is CASSLQGNTGELFF. The CDR3 nucleotides are TGTGCCAGCAGCTTACAGGGGAACACCGGGGAGCTGTTTTTT.

This clone was counted a single time. The rearrangement links TRBV10-3 to TRBJ2-5; D gene uncertain. Between the trimmed V and J ends, which lost 4 bases and 3 bases, there was a span of 6 bases. Germline V lookup: CDR1 ENHRY, CDR2 SYGVKD. This CDR3 has 12 amino acids. CDR3 sequence reads: CAISADKETQYF. The DNA for the CDR3 is TGTGCCATCAGTGCCGACAAAGAGACCCAGTACTTC.

The chain couples TRBV4-1 to TRBJ2-4, with 15 positions matching TRBD2. J gave up 0 bases and V 4 bases, and 4 bases lay outside the gene matches. CDR1 is MGHRA, CDR2 YSYEKL, per germline. This CDR3 spans 18 amino acids. The CDR3 nucleotides read TGCGCCAGCAGCCCAGGACTAGCGGGGGGGCTAGCCAAAAACATTCAGTACTTC. Its translation: CASSPGLAGGLAKNIQYF.

The chain employs TRBV2 and TRBJ2-6; D not certain. The CDR3 loop spans 14 amino acids. With 2 bases removed from V and 0 bases from J, the gap between germline ends came to 2 bases. The germline gives CDR1 SNHLY, CDR2 FYNNEI. This CDR3 reads CASSENSGANVLTF. For the CDR3, the DNA is TGTGCCAGCAGTGAAAACTCTGGGGCCAACGTCCTGACTTTC.

This sequence joins TRBV10-1 and TRBJ1-3; D gene unclear. The CDR3 consists of 11 residues. Germline V CDR1 and CDR2: WNHNN, SYGVQD (reference sequence). V was trimmed by 5 bases and J by 3 bases, leaving 2 bases between them. In nucleotides, the CDR3 is TGCGCCAGCAGTCATGGAAACACCATATATTTT. Translating it yields CASSHGNTIYF.

The table lists this clone with a few counts. V is TRBV9 and J is TRBJ1-5; perhaps TRBD1 as D (6 bases). The V gene lost 3 bases and the J gene lost 2 bases, with 18 bases spanning the gap. CDR3 length equals 17 residues. Germline V CDR1 and CDR2: SGDLS, YYNGEE. CDR3 in amino acids: CASSGRDIGAGNQPQHF. The CDR3 DNA sequence: TGTGCCAGCAGCGGGCGGGACATCGGCGCGGGCAATCAGCCCCAGCATTTT.

V is TRBV10-2 and J is TRBJ2-6; D might be TRBD1 (5 bases). Looked up from germline, CDR1 is WSHSY and CDR2 is SAAADI. Trimming left V 3 bases short and J 4 bases short, with 10 bases between. This CDR3 region has 15 residues. This CDR3 reads CASSDPGSGANVLTF. The CDR3 DNA reads TGCGCCAGCAGTGACCCAGGGTCAGGGGCCAACGTCCTGACTTTC.